Described below is a single T cell receptor beta chain sequence and its context. No antigen is known for it. Base qualities are not recorded, but no much larger clone differs from it by a single base. The sample originates from a study of OX40 agonist ivuxolimab in advanced cancers. About the study as a whole: The costimulatory receptor OX40 (CD134) was targeted by ivuxolimab, a fully human IgG2 agonistic monoclonal antibody. Among the approximately 54 dose-escalation patients, roughly 20 had hepatocellular carcinoma, 15 or so melanoma, 9 renal cell carcinoma and 9 head and neck cancer. The paper describes the monotherapy dose-escalation part (N of about 47 patients) of the phase I trial of ivuxolimab. The purpose of peripheral TCRbeta sequencing was to test whether ivuxolimab changed TCR sequence diversity and led to clonal T-cell expansion. Intravenous ivuxolimab was administered to patients every 2 weeks at six dose levels: 0.01, 0.1, 0.3, 1.5, 3 and 10 mg/kg. The dose-escalation cohort was almost 85% male with a mean age of approximately 60 years, ranging from 23 to 79. Partial responses occurred in three dose-escalation patients, of whom one had hepatocellular carcinoma and two had cutaneous melanoma. Patients were allowed to have had prior anti-PD-1, anti-PD-L1 or anti-CTLA-4 therapy, and 40% of the dose-escalation patients had been treated with checkpoint inhibitors. What the work shows at the level of the full study, not this receptor alone: The antigen specificity of the clonally expanded peripheral T cells was not determined. After ivuxolimab, expanded clones were on average more numerous among CD8+ T cells than among CD4+ T cells. Partial responders in the 0.1-3.0 mg/kg groups had among the lowest normalized peripheral clonal expansion, especially among CD8+ T cells. At doses from 0.1 to 3.0 mg/kg, clonal expansion was seen in both CD4+ and CD8+ blood T cells between baseline and week 6. Low levels of normalized T-cell clonal expansion were also seen in some patients who did not respond.

Genomic DNA was isolated from the sorted cells so that the TCRbeta CDR3 region could be sequenced. The immunoSEQ Assay was used for sequencing of TCRbeta CDR3 regions. Here the immuneACCESS table is served through TCRdb, limited to in-frame sequences with V and J called. Missing clones are a known gap in these copies; in checked studies unresolved V genes cover under half, and the rest lacks a known reason. The sample has some 80,000 clones on record, roughly nine tenths of them singletons. The ten largest clonotypes hold more than 4% of the sample. V loses 7 bases at its end and J loses 5 bases; junction bases beyond the gene matches: 3. CDR1 is given as SGHRS and CDR2 as YFSETQ, both from the germline V gene. From the cysteine up to the phenylalanine, the CDR3 has a length of 13 residues. Just CDR3 DNA is preserved here, 39 bases in frame from base 1. The trial excluded patients who had a history of autoimmune disease or who were on systemic immunosuppression. Peripheral blood for TCR sequencing was drawn from every dose cohort at baseline, at cycle 4 day 1 and at cycle 7 day 1. Samples came from an open-label, multicenter, first-in-human phase I dose-escalation trial of ivuxolimab. The trial enrolled adults with locally advanced or metastatic head and neck squamous cell, hepatocellular, melanoma or renal cell carcinoma. CD4+ and CD8+ T cells were sorted separately from peripheral blood before TCR sequencing.

This sequence was found in an adult with an advanced solid tumor such as melanoma, head and neck, liver or kidney cancer. The V and J segments used are TRBV5-1 and TRBJ1-1, with 12 bases aligning to TRBD1. This specimen consisted of CD4+ or CD8+ T cells sorted from blood, obtained in a trial of the OX40 agonist ivuxolimab. In nucleotides, the sequence is TGCGCCAGCGGGACAGGGGGCGAGACTGAAGCTTTCTTT. Its protein reads: CASGTGGETEAFF.